This T cell receptor (beta chain) was recovered during a study of vaccination effects on CD4 cells after COVID-19. Study findings and constraints: Spike-reactive clones found after vaccination in convalescents were mainly new vaccine-induced clones. Small numbers of convalescent patients limited the study. It also lacked early post-infection timepoints.

Germline-derived CDR1 and CDR2 are SNHLY and FYNNEI. This CDR3 is 12 amino acids long. With 6 bases removed from V and 5 bases from J, the gap between germline ends came to 7 bases. Data came from immunoSEQ multiplex PCR; TCRdb stores just in-frame clones and leaves some out. The repertoire holds fewer than 60,000 clones, with 76% as singletons. As to this clone: Its specificity is not known.

Under the ViraFEST assay, PBMC were stimulated with viral peptide pools so that antigen-specific CD4+ T cells expanded. Sequencing was performed afterwards. After around nine days in culture, the CD4+ T cells were isolated. A positive SARS-CoV-2 PCR test fell between March and December 2020. The sequencing used CD4+ T cells from PBMCs cultured with HIV peptides, collected before COVID-19 vaccination. Sample subset: HIV-1 Nef peptide pool negative control/reference culture. The rearrangement links TRBV2 to TRBJ2-2; D ambiguous. The sequence came from a human donor who had a prior SARS-CoV-2 infection. This CDR3 is CASRIETGELFF. CDR3 nucleotides: TGTGCCAGCAGGATCGAGACCGGGGAGCTGTTTTTT.